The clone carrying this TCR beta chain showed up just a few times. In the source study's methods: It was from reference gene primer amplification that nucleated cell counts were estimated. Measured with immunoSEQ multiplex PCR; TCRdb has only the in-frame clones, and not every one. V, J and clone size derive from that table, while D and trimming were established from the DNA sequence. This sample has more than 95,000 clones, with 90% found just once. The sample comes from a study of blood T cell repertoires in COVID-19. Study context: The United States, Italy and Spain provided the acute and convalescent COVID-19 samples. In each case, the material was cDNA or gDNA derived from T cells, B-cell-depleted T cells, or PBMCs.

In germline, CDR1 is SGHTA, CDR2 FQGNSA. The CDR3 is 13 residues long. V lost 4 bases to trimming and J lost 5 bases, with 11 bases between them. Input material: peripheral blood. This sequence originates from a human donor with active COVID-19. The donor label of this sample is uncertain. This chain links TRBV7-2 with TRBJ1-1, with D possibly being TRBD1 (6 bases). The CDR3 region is CASSSRGGTEAFF. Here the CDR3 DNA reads TGTGCCAGCAGCTCGAGGGGGGGGACTGAAGCTTTCTTT. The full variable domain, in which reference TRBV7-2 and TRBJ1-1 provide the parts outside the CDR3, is GAGVSQSPSNKVTEKGKDVELRCDPISGHTALYWYRQSLGQGLEFLIYFQGNSAPDKSGLPSDRFSAERTGGSVSTLTIQRTQQEDSAVYLCASSSRGGTEAFFGQGTRLTVV.